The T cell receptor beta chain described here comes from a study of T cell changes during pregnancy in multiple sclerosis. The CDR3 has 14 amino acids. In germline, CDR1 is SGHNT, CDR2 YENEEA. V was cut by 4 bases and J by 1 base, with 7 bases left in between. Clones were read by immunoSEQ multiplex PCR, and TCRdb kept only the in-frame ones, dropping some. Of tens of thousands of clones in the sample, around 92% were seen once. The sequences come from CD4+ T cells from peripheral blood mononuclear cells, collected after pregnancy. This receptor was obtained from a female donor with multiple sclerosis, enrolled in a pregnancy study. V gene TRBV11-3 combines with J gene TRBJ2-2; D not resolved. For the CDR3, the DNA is TGTGCCAGCAGCTCCTATATGAACACCGGGGAGCTGTTTTTT. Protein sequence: CASSSYMNTGELFF.